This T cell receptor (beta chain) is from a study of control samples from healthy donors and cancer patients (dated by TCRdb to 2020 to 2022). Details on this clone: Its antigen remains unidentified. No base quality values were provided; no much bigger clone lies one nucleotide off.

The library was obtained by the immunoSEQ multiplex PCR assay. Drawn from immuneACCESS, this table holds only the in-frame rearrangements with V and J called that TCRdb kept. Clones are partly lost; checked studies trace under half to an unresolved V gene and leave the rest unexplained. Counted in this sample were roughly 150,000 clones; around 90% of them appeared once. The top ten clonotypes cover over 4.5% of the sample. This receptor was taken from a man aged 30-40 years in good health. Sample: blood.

The CDR3 protein is CASSLTRPIETQYF. The nucleotides are TGTGCCAGCAGTCTAACCCGTCCTATAGAGACCCAGTACTTC. Recombination joined TRBV27 with TRBJ2-5; a confident D gene designation cannot be given. The CDR3 runs 14 amino acids, cysteine and phenylalanine included. Only the CDR3 part of the read is kept: 42 bases, read in frame from the first base. At the junction V is shortened by 5 bases and J by 4 bases, with 14 bases in between. CDR1 and CDR2 are read off the germline V gene (reference sequence) as MNHEY and SMNVEV.